Below, 21 T cell receptor beta chains from the same sample are listed, as sequenced in a study of technical replicates of blood from several donors. Assay: immunoSEQ multiplex PCR; the TCRdb copy retains only in-frame clones and omits some. The sample records approximately 88,000 clones, approximately 94% being singletons. Specimen: T cells isolated from PBMCs. Receptor source: a human donor in good health.

V and J are TRBV30 and TRBJ1-1; no reliable D call. Germline CDR1 GTSNPN, CDR2 SVGIG (reference sequence). Trimming took 6 bases from V and 0 from J, leaving 11 bases between them. The CDR3 has 13 residues. The CDR3 DNA sequence: TGTGCCTGCCGGGTGGATATGAACACTGAAGCTTTCTTT. Amino acid sequence: CACRVDMNTEAFF.

The genes are TRBV6-5 and TRBJ1-2, with 9 bases matching TRBD1. The CDR3 has 13 residues. From germline, CDR1 is MNHEY and CDR2 SVGAGI. V trimming: 7 bases; J trimming: 5 bases; junction bases outside the gene matches: 5. As DNA, the CDR3 is TGTGCCAGCACCAGGGACAGGGTTTATGGCTACACCTTC. It encodes CASTRDRVYGYTF.

The CDR3 reads CASSFSGNAYEQYF. In nucleotides, the CDR3 is TGTGCCAGTAGTTTTAGCGGGAACGCTTACGAGCAGTACTTC. V is TRBV19 and J is TRBJ2-7; 8 bases line up with TRBD2. The J segment lost 4 bases and the V segment lost 5 bases, leaving 7 bases of the junction unmatched. The CDR3 is 14 residues long. Looked up from germline, CDR1 is LNHDA and CDR2 is SQIVND (reference sequence).

The V call is TRBV7-2, the J call TRBJ2-7; a possible D gene is TRBD2 (6 bases). The CDR3 is made up of 15 amino acids. Germline CDR1 reads SGHTA; CDR2 reads FQGNSA. The V end lost 1 base, the J end lost 2 bases, and 12 bases lay between the germline ends. In nucleotides, the CDR3 is TGTGCCAGCAGCTTAGTTAGCGGAGGGACCTACGAGCAGTACTTC. It is translated as CASSLVSGGTYEQYF.

This chain joins TRBV5-4 and TRBJ1-1, with D unclear. The ends were cut back, 6 bases at V and 3 bases at J, with 9 bases in the middle. The CDR3 is made up of 12 amino acids. Germline V gene data show CDR1 as SGHNT and CDR2 as YYREEE (reference sequence). The CDR3 DNA is TGTGCCAGCAATGAACGGGACACTGAAGCTTTCTTT. It encodes CASNERDTEAFF.

The chain couples TRBV7-9 to TRBJ1-2, with 7 bases fitting TRBD1. From germline, CDR1 is SEHNR and CDR2 FQNEAQ (reference sequence). V shed 3 bases and J 3 bases; nucleotides not matched to a gene: 4. CDR3 length equals 14 residues. CDR3 residues: CASSFQGVHYGYTF. DNA for the CDR3: TGTGCCAGCAGCTTCCAGGGGGTACACTATGGCTACACCTTC.

V gene TRBV6-1 combines with J gene TRBJ1-5; D perhaps matches TRBD1 (6 bases). CDR1 and CDR2 (germline): MNHNS, SASEGT. This CDR3 spans 13 amino acids. Trimming pared 6 bases from V and 4 bases from J, leaving 10 bases between. CDR3 residues: CASSEDRNQPQHF. CDR3 nucleotide sequence: TGTGCCAGCAGCGAGGACAGAAATCAGCCCCAGCATTTT.

The V gene is TRBV6-6, the J gene TRBJ2-3; D is possibly TRBD1 (5 bases). This CDR3 spans 15 amino acids. CDR1 is MNHNY, CDR2 SVGAGI, per germline (reference sequence). V shed 4 bases and J shed 0 bases, with 11 bases lying between them. As DNA, the CDR3 is TGTGCCAGCAGTTCACAGGCTCTTAGCACAGATACGCAGTATTTT. Encoded protein: CASSSQALSTDTQYF.

The chain joins TRBV5-8 to TRBJ2-7; D ambiguous. The CDR3 contains 13 residues. Trimming took off 1 base at V and 3 bases at J, with 8 bases between the two ends. Germline V CDR1 and CDR2: SGHTS, YDEGEE. The DNA for the CDR3 is TGTGCCAGCAGCTTGTTATTCCGCTACGAGCAGTACTTC. Translated, it gives CASSLLFRYEQYF.

This clone was seen just once. The gene calls are TRBV7-9 and TRBJ1-6, with D unclear. With 7 bases removed from V and 2 bases from J, the gap between germline ends came to 9 bases. Germline V CDR1 and CDR2: SEHNR, FQNEAQ (reference sequence). This CDR3 has 14 residues. This CDR3 is CASTLGTYNSPLHF. For the CDR3, the DNA is TGTGCCAGCACCCTCGGGACCTATAATTCACCCCTCCACTTT.

V and J are TRBV4-1 and TRBJ1-1; TRBD1 might be the D (5 bases). The CDR3 has 14 amino acids. Germline loops: CDR1 MGHRA, CDR2 YSYEKL. Trimming shortened V by 2 bases and J by 7 bases, and 14 bases separated the two germline ends. CDR3 DNA: TGCGCCAGCAGCCAAAAAATCGGGGGATATGAAGCTTTCTTT. This codes for CASSQKIGGYEAFF.

The rearrangement joins TRBV27 to TRBJ1-2; D perhaps matches TRBD1 (6 bases). Germline V gene data show CDR1 as MNHEY and CDR2 as SMNVEV (reference sequence). CDR3 size: 14 residues. V was cut by 5 bases and J by 5 bases, with 15 bases left in between. The CDR3 region is CASSRRAGDYGYTF. CDR3 in DNA: TGTGCCAGCAGTCGTCGGGCAGGGGATTATGGCTACACCTTC.

The chain has TRBV2 and TRBJ2-2, with D tentatively TRBD1 (6 bases). The CDR3 spans 13 residues. Germline V gene sequence: CDR1 SNHLY, CDR2 FYNNEI. The germline V and J ends were trimmed by 3 bases and 5 bases, with 7 bases remaining between them. CDR3 nucleotides: TGTGCCAGCAGTGACCAGGGGACCGGGGAGCTGTTTTTT. Protein sequence: CASSDQGTGELFF.

The rearrangement links TRBV14 to TRBJ1-3; D uncertain. Germline CDR1 reads SGHDN; CDR2 reads FVKESK. Trimming removed 0 bases at V and 2 bases at J, with 8 bases between. This CDR3 has 15 residues. The CDR3, as DNA: TGTGCCAGCAGCCAAGAAGCAGGTACTGGAAACACCATATATTTT. It specifies CASSQEAGTGNTIYF.

The chain recombines TRBV28 with TRBJ1-5; the D is unclear. Trimming took off 6 bases at V and 1 base at J, with 16 bases between the two ends. The CDR3 runs to 16 residues. The V gene's germline CDR1 is MDHEN and CDR2 SYDVKM. In nucleotides, the CDR3 is TGTGCCAGCAGCACGGCCCTGCGAGCGAGCAATCAGCCCCAGCATTTT. It yields the protein CASSTALRASNQPQHF.

This chain joins TRBV28 and TRBJ2-2, with 9 bases matching TRBD1. Losses at the gene ends were 4 bases for V and 2 bases for J; bases not matched to a gene: 8. The CDR3 has 17 residues. Germline CDR1 reads MDHEN; CDR2 reads SYDVKM. The CDR3 sequence is CASSSPSGQGNTGELFF. CDR3 coding DNA: TGTGCCAGCAGTTCTCCTTCGGGACAGGGAAACACCGGGGAGCTGTTTTTT.

The V and J genes are TRBV9 and TRBJ2-1; no firm D call. This CDR3 contains 15 residues. Trimming removed 0 bases from V and 6 bases from J, with 13 bases in between. Germline-derived CDR1 and CDR2 are SGDLS and YYNGEE. DNA of the CDR3: TGTGCCAGCAGCGTAGGGTTTAACACGGGCAATGAGCAGTTCTTC. Its protein product is CASSVGFNTGNEQFF.

CDR3 amino acids: CASSSQAPDRVDYTF. The DNA for the CDR3 is TGTGCCAGCAGTTCCCAAGCCCCGGACAGGGTCGACTACACCTTC. This sequence joins TRBV27 and TRBJ1-2; 8 bases are shared with TRBD1. The CDR3 spans 15 residues. The germline V gene has CDR1 MNHEY and CDR2 SMNVEV (reference sequence). The ends lost 4 bases at V and 10 bases at J; junction bases unmatched: 14.

The V and J genes are TRBV7-9 and TRBJ2-7; 7 bases match TRBD1. The germline V gene encodes CDR1 SEHNR and CDR2 FQNEAQ (reference sequence). With 5 bases clipped from V and 4 bases from J, the junction kept 8 bases outside the gene matches. The CDR3 sequence is 14 residues long. CDR3 sequence: CASSHRDSPYEQYF. In DNA form, the CDR3 reads TGTGCCAGCAGCCATAGGGACAGTCCGTACGAGCAGTACTTC. The complete variable domain, with remaining parts taken from reference TRBV7-9 and TRBJ2-7, reads DTGVSQNPRHKITKRGQNVTFRCDPISEHNRLYWYRQTLGQGPEFLTYFQNEAQLEKSRLLSDRFSAERPKGSFSTLEIQRTEQGDSAMYLCASSHRDSPYEQYFGPGTRLTVT.

This clone was recorded once. The chain employs TRBV11-2 and TRBJ1-4; D unclear. Between the trimmed V and J ends, which lost 3 bases and 9 bases, there was a span of 8 bases. This CDR3 is 12 amino acids long. Germline V gene lookup returns CDR1 SGHAT and CDR2 FQNNGV. CDR3 residues: CASSFSGKKLFF. The CDR3 nucleotides read TGTGCCAGCAGCTTCTCGGGGAAAAAACTGTTTTTT.

The chain is built from TRBV28 and TRBJ2-1, with 9 bases identical to TRBD2. V was clipped by 7 bases and J by 10 bases; unmatched bases: 14. The CDR3 has 15 residues. CDR1 is MDHEN, CDR2 SYDVKM, per germline. The CDR3 protein is CASMEIAGEREEQFF. In nucleotides, the CDR3 is TGTGCCAGCATGGAGATAGCGGGAGAACGGGAGGAGCAGTTCTTC.